This T cell receptor beta chain was observed in a study of metastatic and nonmetastatic thyroid tumors. Study-wide context: A comparison of repertoires was made across blood and tumor or nodule tissue from malignant and benign thyroid patients. The study, taken as a whole, reports: Reported TCR beta diversity, measured in blood and tumor, was significantly higher for malignant thyroid tumors than for benign nodules.

Source study methods: CDR3 differences across clinicopathological groups were used to build a distant-metastasis classifier for papillary thyroid cancer. TCRdb reanalyzed the PCR reads with MiXCR. For this entry, the V and J calls and clone size follow TCRdb and not the study's own pipeline. The sample has about 82,000 clones; approximately 13% are singletons. With 5 bases clipped from V and 1 base from J, the junction kept 4 bases outside the gene matches. Germline CDR1 and CDR2: SQVTM and ANQGSEA. This CDR3 is built from 13 residues. All patients were untreated before thyroid surgery. This clone was picked up many times. What it recognizes is unknown.

This TCR was recovered from a female donor with papillary thyroid cancer or a benign thyroid nodule (not recorded which). Some clones in this sample may be carry-over from other donors' samples. The rearrangement links TRBV29-1 to TRBJ1-1, with TRBD1 identical over 7 bases. The sample consisted of tumor tissue. The CDR3 DNA sequence: TGCAGCGTTTTGGACAGGAAGAACACTGAAGCTTTCTTT. It specifies CSVLDRKNTEAFF.